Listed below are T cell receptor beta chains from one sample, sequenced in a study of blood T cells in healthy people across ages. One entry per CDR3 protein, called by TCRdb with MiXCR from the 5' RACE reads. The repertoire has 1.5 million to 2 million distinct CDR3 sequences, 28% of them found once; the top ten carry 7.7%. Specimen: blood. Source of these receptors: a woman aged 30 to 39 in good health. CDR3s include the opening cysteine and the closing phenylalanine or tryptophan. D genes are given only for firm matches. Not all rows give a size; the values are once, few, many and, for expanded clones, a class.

CDR3aa: CASSSDRPYNSPLHF; CDR3nt: TGCGCCAGCAGCTCGGATCGGCCCTATAATTCACCCCTCCACTTT; abundance: -; j_gene: TRBJ1-6; v_gene: TRBV4-3; d_gene: -
CDR3aa: CSAGRQGAYNEQFF; CDR3nt: TGCAGCGCGGGGAGGCAGGGTGCTTACAATGAGCAGTTCTTC; abundance: -; j_gene: TRBJ2-1; v_gene: TRBV29-1; d_gene: -
CDR3aa: CASSLGERGEKLFF; CDR3nt: TGCGCCAGCAGCTTGGGCGAGCGCGGCGAAAAACTGTTTTTT; abundance: -; j_gene: TRBJ1-4; v_gene: TRBV5-1; d_gene: -
CDR3aa: CASSQDLAGTSYNEQFF; CDR3nt: TGCGCCAGCAGCCAAGATCTTGCGGGAACCTCCTACAATGAGCAGTTCTTC; abundance: many; j_gene: TRBJ2-1; v_gene: TRBV4-3; d_gene: -
CDR3aa: CASSPTGGLYGYTF; CDR3nt: TGTGCCAGCAGCCCTACAGGGGGCCTCTATGGCTACACCTTC; abundance: -; j_gene: TRBJ1-2; v_gene: TRBV12-3/TRBV12-4; d_gene: TRBD1
CDR3aa: CASSSNFFPFF; CDR3nt: TGTGCCAGCAGTTCGAACTTTTTCCCGTTCTTC; abundance: -; j_gene: TRBJ2-1; v_gene: TRBV6-6; d_gene: -
CDR3aa: CASSKTGVDTEAFF; CDR3nt: TGTGCCAGCTCAAAAACAGGGGTAGACACTGAAGCTTTCTTT; abundance: -; j_gene: TRBJ1-1; v_gene: TRBV18; d_gene: TRBD1
CDR3aa: CASAPSPRGNTEAFF; CDR3nt: TGTGCCAGCGCCCCGTCCCCAAGGGGGAACACTGAAGCTTTCTTT; abundance: few; j_gene: TRBJ1-1; v_gene: TRBV5-5; d_gene: -
CDR3aa: CASMLGRGTGERFF; CDR3nt: TGTGCCAGCATGTTGGGGCGGGGGACCGGGGAGCGGTTTTTT; abundance: -; j_gene: TRBJ2-2; v_gene: TRBV7-2; d_gene: TRBD2
CDR3aa: CASSPRDRNGLYYEQYF; CDR3nt: TGTGCCAGCTCCCCCCGGGACAGGAATGGACTGTATTACGAGCAGTACTTC; abundance: few; j_gene: TRBJ2-7; v_gene: TRBV11-2; d_gene: TRBD1
CDR3aa: CASLGRPEAFF; CDR3nt: TGTGCTAGTCTGGGGCGACCTGAAGCTTTCTTT; abundance: -; j_gene: TRBJ1-1; v_gene: TRBV12-5; d_gene: -
CDR3aa: CASSLSRVILHYGYTF; CDR3nt: TGTGCCAGCAGTTTAAGTCGGGTGATCTTACACTATGGCTACACCTTC; abundance: -; j_gene: TRBJ1-2; v_gene: TRBV12-3/TRBV12-4; d_gene: -
CDR3aa: CASSLLRQGDSYGCTF; CDR3nt: TGTGCCAGCAGCCTTTTGAGACAGGGAGATAGCTATGGCTGCACCTTC; abundance: -; j_gene: TRBJ1-2; v_gene: TRBV3-1; d_gene: TRBD1
CDR3aa: CASSLSPTGAMNTEAFF; CDR3nt: TGCGCCAGCAGCCTTTCCCCGACAGGAGCGATGAACACTGAAGCTTTCTTT; abundance: -; j_gene: TRBJ1-1; v_gene: TRBV5-1; d_gene: -
CDR3aa: CASSGGFGGELFF; CDR3nt: TGTGCCAGCAGCGGTGGGTTTGGCGGGGAGCTGTTTTTT; abundance: few; j_gene: TRBJ2-2; v_gene: TRBV9; d_gene: -
CDR3aa: CASSGGGEGAGYTF; CDR3nt: TGTGCCAGCAGTGGAGGGGGCGAAGGTGCTGGCTACACCTTC; abundance: -; j_gene: TRBJ1-2; v_gene: TRBV12-3/TRBV12-4; d_gene: TRBD1
CDR3aa: CASSLTGTSGGIYEQYF; CDR3nt: TGTGCCAGCAGCTTAACCGGGACTAGCGGGGGCATCTACGAGCAGTACTTC; abundance: many; j_gene: TRBJ2-7; v_gene: TRBV7-9; d_gene: TRBD2
CDR3aa: CASSRLQASEQYF; CDR3nt: TGTGCCAGCAGCCGCCTACAAGCAAGTGAGCAGTACTTC; abundance: -; j_gene: TRBJ2-7; v_gene: TRBV5-4; d_gene: -
CDR3aa: CASSGRGGHEQYF; CDR3nt: TGTGCCAGCAGTGGACGGGGCGGCCACGAGCAGTACTTC; abundance: -; j_gene: TRBJ2-7; v_gene: TRBV12-3/TRBV12-4; d_gene: -
CDR3aa: CASSGDRGLSGANVLTF; CDR3nt: TGTGCCAGCAGTGGGGACAGGGGGTTATCTGGGGCCAACGTCCTGACTTTC; abundance: few; j_gene: TRBJ2-6; v_gene: TRBV28; d_gene: TRBD1
CDR3aa: CASSGEQGISYEQYF; CDR3nt: TGTGCCAGCAGTGGAGAGCAGGGGATCTCCTACGAGCAGTACTTC; abundance: -; j_gene: TRBJ2-7; v_gene: TRBV2; d_gene: -
CDR3aa: CASSLDERPYEQYF; CDR3nt: TGCGCCAGCAGCTTGGACGAACGGCCCTACGAGCAGTACTTC; abundance: -; j_gene: TRBJ2-7; v_gene: TRBV5-1; d_gene: -
CDR3aa: CRALGQGNTIYF; CDR3nt: TGCAGGGCTTTGGGACAGGGAAACACCATATATTTT; abundance: -; j_gene: TRBJ1-3; v_gene: TRBV20-1; d_gene: TRBD1
CDR3aa: CASSAEETAAYEQYF; CDR3nt: TGTGCCAGCAGCGCAGAGGAGACAGCCGCCTACGAGCAGTACTTC; abundance: -; j_gene: TRBJ2-7; v_gene: TRBV9; d_gene: -
CDR3aa: CASSLPGPQAYEQYF; CDR3nt: TGTGCCAGCAGTTTACCGGGACCGCAGGCCTACGAGCAGTACTTC; abundance: many; j_gene: TRBJ2-7; v_gene: TRBV6-2/TRBV6-3; d_gene: -
CDR3aa: CASSLSRDTGNTIYF; CDR3nt: TGTGCCAGCAGCTTAAGCCGGGACACCGGAAACACCATATATTTT; abundance: few; j_gene: TRBJ1-3; v_gene: TRBV7-8; d_gene: -
CDR3aa: CASSQDRLAGTEAFF; CDR3nt: TGCGCCAGCAGCCAAGACAGGTTGGCGGGCACTGAAGCTTTCTTT; abundance: -; j_gene: TRBJ1-1; v_gene: TRBV5-1; d_gene: -
CDR3aa: CASSAGIYNEQFF; CDR3nt: TGTGCCAGCAGCGCCGGGATTTACAATGAGCAGTTCTTC; abundance: -; j_gene: TRBJ2-1; v_gene: TRBV7-6; d_gene: -
CDR3aa: CASSYWASTGELFF; CDR3nt: TGTGCCAGCAGTTACTGGGCGTCCACCGGGGAGCTGTTTTTT; abundance: -; j_gene: TRBJ2-2; v_gene: TRBV6-5; d_gene: -
CDR3aa: CASSSMGQEDEQFF; CDR3nt: TGTGCCAGCAGCTCGATGGGACAGGAGGATGAGCAGTTCTTC; abundance: -; j_gene: TRBJ2-1; v_gene: TRBV7-2; d_gene: TRBD1
CDR3aa: CASSPGTSFNEQYF; CDR3nt: TGTGCCAGCAGCCCCGGGACTAGCTTCAACGAGCAGTACTTC; abundance: few; j_gene: TRBJ2-7; v_gene: TRBV7-9; d_gene: TRBD2
CDR3aa: CASSLLRGLTEAFF; CDR3nt: TGTGCCAGCAGTTTACTCAGGGGGCTAACTGAAGCTTTCTTT; abundance: -; j_gene: TRBJ1-1; v_gene: TRBV27; d_gene: TRBD1
CDR3aa: CASSLPTSGRAEDSYEQYF; CDR3nt: TGTGCCAGCAGCTTACCGACTAGCGGGAGGGCCGAAGACTCCTACGAGCAGTACTTC; abundance: -; j_gene: TRBJ2-7; v_gene: TRBV7-9; d_gene: TRBD2
CDR3aa: CSVAYRAALNTEAFF; CDR3nt: TGCAGCGTAGCATATAGGGCGGCCCTCAACACTGAAGCTTTCTTT; abundance: -; j_gene: TRBJ1-1; v_gene: TRBV29-1; d_gene: -
CDR3aa: CASSEAAGQGNEKLFF; CDR3nt: TGTGCCAGCAGTGAGGCCGCGGGACAAGGGAATGAAAAACTGTTTTTT; abundance: -; j_gene: TRBJ1-4; v_gene: TRBV2; d_gene: -
CDR3aa: CASRKDRGGETDTQYF; CDR3nt: TGTGCCAGCAGAAAAGACAGGGGTGGAGAGACAGATACGCAGTATTTT; abundance: many; j_gene: TRBJ2-3; v_gene: TRBV12-3/TRBV12-4; d_gene: TRBD1
CDR3aa: CASSFLREQFF; CDR3nt: TGTGCCAGCAGTTTCCTCAGGGAGCAGTTCTTC; abundance: many; j_gene: TRBJ2-1; v_gene: TRBV12-3/TRBV12-4; d_gene: -
CDR3aa: CASSGGPKTQYF; CDR3nt: TGTGCCAGCAGTGGGGGACCTAAGACCCAGTACTTC; abundance: -; j_gene: TRBJ2-5; v_gene: TRBV3-1; d_gene: -
CDR3aa: CASSKQGGYGYTF; CDR3nt: TGTGCCAGCAGCAAACAGGGGGGCTATGGCTACACCTTC; abundance: many; j_gene: TRBJ1-2; v_gene: TRBV7-2; d_gene: TRBD1
CDR3aa: CASSIPRGTKKPGYLNTEAFF; CDR3nt: TGCGCCAGCAGTATTCCCAGGGGGACTAAAAAACCGGGGTACCTGAACACTGAAGCTTTCTTT; abundance: -; j_gene: TRBJ1-1; v_gene: TRBV10-1; d_gene: TRBD1
CDR3aa: CASTISLAGSGGYTF; CDR3nt: TGTGCCAGTACCATATCCCTGGCGGGTTCAGGAGGCTACACCTTC; abundance: few; j_gene: TRBJ1-2; v_gene: TRBV19; d_gene: -
CDR3aa: CASSQAEQETQDF; CDR3nt: TGCGCCAGCAGCCAAGCTGAACAGGAGACCCAGGACTTC; abundance: -; j_gene: TRBJ2-5; v_gene: TRBV4-1; d_gene: -
CDR3aa: CASSKGTIAGSSYEQYF; CDR3nt: TGTGCCAGCAGCAAAGGAACCATAGCGGGGAGCTCCTACGAGCAGTACTTC; abundance: -; j_gene: TRBJ2-7; v_gene: TRBV21-1; d_gene: -
CDR3aa: CASSFRGGRSPLHF; CDR3nt: TGTGCCAGCAGCTTCCGGGGAGGTCGGTCACCCCTCCACTTT; abundance: -; j_gene: TRBJ1-6; v_gene: TRBV5-5; d_gene: -
CDR3aa: CASSDKGPVYGYTF; CDR3nt: TGTGCCAGCAGTGATAAGGGGCCTGTCTATGGCTACACCTTC; abundance: -; j_gene: TRBJ1-2; v_gene: TRBV2; d_gene: -
CDR3aa: CASSLRGPGQPQHF; CDR3nt: TGTGCCAGCAGTTTAAGAGGCCCCGGTCAGCCCCAGCATTTT; abundance: -; j_gene: TRBJ1-5; v_gene: TRBV27; d_gene: -
CDR3aa: CASSSPGGEAFF; CDR3nt: TGTGCCAGCAGTTCTCCGGGTGGTGAAGCTTTCTTT; abundance: -; j_gene: TRBJ1-1; v_gene: TRBV27; d_gene: -
CDR3aa: CASSSGQGLSVSLEQYF; CDR3nt: TGTGCCAGCAGTTCAGGACAGGGTTTATCGGTTTCCCTCGAGCAGTACTTC; abundance: -; j_gene: TRBJ2-7; v_gene: TRBV12-3/TRBV12-4; d_gene: TRBD1
CDR3aa: CASSYSWGRTPPTDTQYF; CDR3nt: TGTGCCAGCAGTTACTCATGGGGGAGAACCCCTCCCACAGATACGCAGTATTTT; abundance: many; j_gene: TRBJ2-3; v_gene: TRBV6-5; d_gene: -